Listed below are T cell receptor beta chains from one sample, sequenced in a study of T cells after yellow fever vaccination. TCRdb analysed the 5' RACE reads with MiXCR anew, one entry per CDR3 protein. The sample includes more than 65,000 distinct CDR3 sequences, around 7% seen only once; the top ten take roughly 28%. Material: CD8+ T cells sorted from PBMCs, obtained roughly 10 days after the first yellow fever vaccination. The receptors come from a man between 18 and 35 years old who received the YFV17D yellow fever vaccine. Both conserved end residues are part of each CDR3. D genes are given only for firm matches. Clone size, where shown, is once, few, many, or a class for clones that have expanded.

d_call,j_call,v_call,clone_size,cdr3_aa,cdr3_nt
TRBD1,TRBJ2-7,TRBV9,NA,CASSVGTGGIYEQYF,TGTGCCAGCAGCGTAGGGACAGGGGGCATATACGAGCAGTACTTC
NA,TRBJ2-3,TRBV4-2,many,CASSQQVIIPDYDTDTQYF,TGTGCCAGCAGCCAACAAGTGATAATTCCGGACTACGACACAGATACGCAGTATTTT
NA,TRBJ1-1,TRBV4-2,NA,CARRDSNTEAFF,TGTGCCAGGCGGGATTCGAACACTGAAGCTTTCTTT
NA,TRBJ2-1,TRBV7-6,many,CASSLVWQRQFF,TGTGCCAGCAGCTTAGTGTGGCAGCGGCAGTTCTTC
NA,TRBJ1-2,TRBV4-1,few,CASSQVKANYGYTF,TGCGCCAGCAGCCAAGTCAAAGCTAACTATGGCTACACCTTC
NA,TRBJ2-1,TRBV6-2/TRBV6-3,many,CASGSSSVEQFF,TGTGCCAGCGGCTCCTCATCCGTTGAGCAGTTCTTC
TRBD2,TRBJ2-3,TRBV29-1,many,CSVGGGRTDTQYF,TGCAGCGTTGGGGGGGGGAGAACAGATACGCAGTATTTT
NA,TRBJ1-4,TRBV4-3,many,CASSHGTAKNEKLFF,TGCGCCAGCAGCCACGGGACGGCTAAAAATGAAAAACTGTTTTTT
NA,TRBJ1-5,TRBV20-1,many,CSARDPPGGQPQHF,TGCAGTGCTAGAGATCCGCCAGGCGGTCAGCCCCAGCATTTT
NA,TRBJ2-1,TRBV5-6,many,CASSFGRGPYNEQFF,TGTGCCAGCAGCTTTGGACGGGGGCCCTACAATGAGCAGTTCTTC
NA,TRBJ1-2,TRBV13,NA,CASSLGTLPRDGYTF,TGTGCCAGCAGCCTGGGGACACTCCCCAGAGATGGCTACACCTTC
TRBD1,TRBJ2-1,TRBV24-1,few,CATGRLGTGGNEQFF,TGTGCCACCGGGAGGCTCGGGACAGGGGGTAATGAGCAGTTCTTC
NA,TRBJ1-6,TRBV4-3,many,CASSLQPGELRNSPLHF,TGCGCCAGCAGCCTACAGCCGGGGGAACTTAGGAATTCACCCCTCCACTTT
TRBD1,TRBJ2-5,TRBV7-9,many,CASRRPPGQGRETQYF,TGTGCCAGCAGACGCCCCCCGGGACAGGGGCGGGAGACCCAGTACTTC
NA,TRBJ1-1,TRBV6-1,many,CASSPWGMNTEAFF,TGTGCCAGCAGTCCCTGGGGCATGAACACTGAAGCTTTCTTT
NA,TRBJ2-7,TRBV4-3,few,CASSQDLGREQYF,TGCGCCAGCAGCCAAGATTTAGGACGCGAGCAGTACTTC